Presented here are 23 T cell receptor beta chains from one specimen sequenced in a study of control samples from healthy donors and cancer patients. TCRdb's table, derived via immunoSEQ multiplex PCR, lists solely in-frame clones and lacks some. The repertoire includes about 170,000 clones, 93% of them detected once, and over 3.5% sits in the top ten. Sequencing input: blood. These receptors were obtained from a woman aged 60-75 years in good health.

The chain couples TRBV3-1 (or the pseudogene TRBV3-2) to TRBJ1-2; D perhaps matches TRBD1 (6 bases). The CDR3 consists of 17 residues. V lost 0 bases and J lost 4, with 18 bases in between. Germline values: CDR1 LGHDT, CDR2 YNNKEL (reference sequence). CDR3 region: CASSQDGGSFRGYGYTF. The CDR3 DNA sequence: TGTGCCAGCAGCCAAGATGGGGGTTCGTTCAGGGGCTATGGCTACACCTTC.

The sample holds one count of this clone. Other DNA sequences in the same sample also yield this CDR3. This rearrangement joins TRBV18 to TRBJ1-1, with D uncertain. The CDR3 contains 13 residues. The germline gives CDR1 KGHSH, CDR2 LQKENI. The V gene lost 2 bases and the J gene lost 1 base, with 5 bases spanning the gap. The DNA for the CDR3 is TGTGCCAGCTCACCAACGAGGAACACTGAAGCTTTCTTT. Its translation is CASSPTRNTEAFF.

The chain combines TRBV7-8 with TRBJ1-5; D is uncertain. Germline loops: CDR1 SGHVS, CDR2 FQNEAQ. Trimming cost V 1 base and J 1 base, with 11 bases left between them. The CDR3 extends over 16 amino acids. CDR3 DNA: TGTGCCAGCAGCTTAGATATAGGGTCGAGCAATCAGCCCCAGCATTTT. Translation gives CASSLDIGSSNQPQHF.

This rearrangement joins TRBV2 to TRBJ2-7; D may be TRBD2 (5 bases). Between the trimmed V and J ends, which lost 4 bases and 1 base, there was a span of 14 bases. Germline values: CDR1 SNHLY, CDR2 FYNNEI. The CDR3 contains 15 residues. CDR3 coding DNA: TGTGCCAGCAGTGGTTCCCCAACGGGGTCCTACGAGCAGTACTTC. Its protein is CASSGSPTGSYEQYF.

The chain uses TRBV19 and TRBJ1-2; TRBD1 matches at 10 bases. Trimming removed 6 bases from V and 7 bases from J; junction bases left unmatched: 8. Looked up from germline, CDR1 is LNHDA and CDR2 is SQIVND (reference sequence). The CDR3 loop spans 14 amino acids. DNA for the CDR3: TGTGCCAGTAGCATGGACAGGGGGATTGCTGGCTACACCTTC. Translation: CASSMDRGIAGYTF.

This clone was observed once. The DNA of the CDR3 is TGTGCCAGCAGTGGTGTGATAGCAATCAGCCCCAGCAATCAGCCCCAGCATTTT. As protein: CASSGVIAISPSNQPQHF. The chain is built from TRBV6-1 and TRBJ1-5; no clear D. The germline V gene has CDR1 MNHNS and CDR2 SASEGT. The V end lost 4 bases, the J end lost 1 base, and 20 bases lay between the germline ends. The length of the CDR3 is 18 residues.

Only one count was recorded for this clone. V is TRBV10-2 and J is TRBJ2-3; 8 positions match TRBD2. The CDR3 has 16 residues. Germline V gene sequence: CDR1 WSHSY, CDR2 SAAADI. Trimming removed 3 bases from V and 2 bases from J; junction bases left unmatched: 7. CDR3 protein: CASSDGLAGPTDTQYF. The DNA for the CDR3 is TGCGCCAGCAGTGACGGGCTAGCGGGCCCCACAGATACGCAGTATTTT.

J is TRBJ1-1 and V is TRBV12-3 or TRBV12-4, with D possibly matching TRBD1 (5 bases). The CDR3 has 13 residues. V was trimmed by 7 bases and J by 6 bases, leaving 15 bases between them. The CDR3 region has the DNA TGTGCCAGCACCGACAGCTCGCGGGCTGAAGCTTTCTTT. Translating it yields CASTDSSRAEAFF.

This sequence joins TRBV9 and TRBJ2-1; 7 bases are shared with TRBD2. Germline V CDR1 and CDR2: SGDLS, YYNGEE. V was clipped by 3 bases and J by 9 bases; unmatched bases: 12. The CDR3 spans 15 residues. The CDR3 here is CASSAGLGTWGEQFF. The CDR3 nucleotides are TGTGCCAGCAGCGCAGGACTAGGGACGTGGGGTGAGCAGTTCTTC.

This clone was found once. This chain connects TRBV7-7 to TRBJ2-1; tentatively, D is TRBD2 (6 bases). The V gene's germline CDR1 is SSHAT and CDR2 FNYEAQ (reference sequence). The CDR3 extends over 14 amino acids. The CDR3 loop is CASERLSRGNEQFF. CDR3 DNA sequence: TGTGCTAGCGAGCGATTAAGTCGGGGGAATGAGCAGTTCTTC.

In this sample, this clone turned up once. V is TRBV7-9 and J is TRBJ2-7; tentative D call: TRBD2 (7 bases). V gave up 6 bases and J gave up 0 bases, with 18 bases separating them. Looked up from germline, CDR1 is SEHNR and CDR2 is FQNEAQ (reference sequence). The CDR3 consists of 16 residues. Here the CDR3 reads CASRDAGASISYEQYF. The CDR3 DNA sequence: TGTGCCAGCAGGGATGCGGGGGCCTCGATCTCCTACGAGCAGTACTTC.

This chain joins TRBV7-2 and TRBJ1-2, with D hard to call. The germline gives CDR1 SGHTA, CDR2 FQGNSA. V lost 2 bases and J lost 6, with 16 bases in between. The length of the CDR3 is 15 residues. CDR3 sequence (DNA): TGTGCCAGCAGCTTATCCAATAACAGTCCCCATGGCTACACCTTC. Protein sequence: CASSLSNNSPHGYTF.

The chain couples TRBV6-5 to TRBJ1-5; no clear D. The germline V and J ends were trimmed by 2 bases and 11 bases, with 10 bases remaining between them. CDR1 and CDR2 from the germline V gene are MNHEY and SVGAGI. CDR3 length: 12 residues. The CDR3 loop reads CASSYEGGTQHF. In DNA, the CDR3 is TGTGCCAGCAGTTACGAAGGTGGGACCCAGCATTTT.

This sequence joins TRBV4-3 and TRBJ2-5, with TRBD2 matching over 12 bases. Germline CDR1 reads LGHNA; CDR2 reads YSLEER. Trimming removed 1 base from V and 3 bases from J; junction bases left unmatched: 6. This CDR3 has 17 amino acids. The CDR3 region is CASSQVASGGAKETQYF. The CDR3 DNA sequence: TGCGCCAGCAGCCAAGTAGCTAGCGGGGGGGCTAAAGAGACCCAGTACTTC.

As to this clone: The same CDR3 also results from other DNA sequences found in this sample. The rearrangement uses TRBV27 and TRBJ1-3; no clear D gene. The CDR3 covers 12 residues. With 6 bases removed from V and 1 base from J, the gap between germline ends came to 4 bases. CDR1 and CDR2 (germline): MNHEY, SMNVEV (reference sequence). This chain's CDR3 is CASRGSGNTIYF. The CDR3 region has the DNA TGTGCCAGCAGGGGATCTGGAAACACCATATATTTT.

This chain uses TRBV5-1 with TRBJ2-3; D is possibly TRBD2 (7 bases). V lost 1 base and J lost 2, with 11 bases in between. The CDR3 runs 15 residues. Germline V gene data show CDR1 as SGHRS and CDR2 as YFSETQ. CDR3 coding DNA: TGCGCCAGCAGCTTGTGGGGGGGCCTCACAGATACGCAGTATTTT. It encodes CASSLWGGLTDTQYF.

The rearrangement joins TRBV6-2 or TRBV6-3 to TRBJ1-5, with 7 nucleotides matching TRBD1. In germline, CDR1 is MNHEY, CDR2 SVGEGT. Germline trimming cut 5 bases from V and 4 bases from J; bases unmatched to any gene: 5. This CDR3 region has 14 residues. This chain's CDR3 is CASSTGTANQPQHF. CDR3 DNA: TGTGCCAGCAGTACCGGGACAGCAAATCAGCCCCAGCATTTT.

The chain uses TRBV5-6 and TRBJ1-6; D is unresolved. CDR3 length: 15 residues. V shed 3 bases and J shed 6 bases, with 13 bases lying between them. Germline lookup yields CDR1 SGHDT and CDR2 YYEEEE. CDR3 in DNA: TGTGCCAGCAGCTGGGAGCTGGCAGGTAATTCACCCCTCCACTTT. This sequence encodes CASSWELAGNSPLHF.

The rearrangement links TRBV6-5 to TRBJ1-1; D not resolved. Between the trimmed V and J ends, which lost 8 bases and 1 base, there was a span of 14 bases. Germline-derived CDR1 and CDR2 are MNHEY and SVGAGI. The CDR3 spans 14 residues. The CDR3 region is CASSGPPGNTEAFF. CDR3 DNA: TGTGCCAGCTCGGGCCCGCCAGGGAACACTGAAGCTTTCTTT.

The chain joins TRBV6-5 to TRBJ2-7, with 7 bases matching TRBD2. V was pared by 6 bases and J by 3 bases, with 11 bases of the junction left unmatched. CDR1 and CDR2 from the germline V gene are MNHEY and SVGAGI. The CDR3 is made up of 15 amino acids. CDR3 sequence: CASRRKSSGYYEQYF. The CDR3 region has the DNA TGTGCCAGCAGGAGGAAATCTAGCGGTTACTACGAGCAGTACTTC.

The chain joins TRBV5-8 to TRBJ2-5; possibly TRBD1 or TRBD2 for D (5 bases each). Germline CDR1 and CDR2: SGHTS and YDEGEE. There are 13 residues in the CDR3. The V end was cut by 2 bases, the J end by 4 bases, with 9 bases between. The CDR3 bases are TGTGCCAGCAGCTTTGGGGGTATAGAGACCCAGTACTTC. Its translation: CASSFGGIETQYF.

The chain joins TRBV2 to TRBJ2-2; tentatively, D is TRBD1 (5 bases). CDR3 size: 14 residues. In germline, CDR1 is SNHLY, CDR2 FYNNEI. Trimming took off 4 bases at V and 1 base at J, with 7 bases between the two ends. For the CDR3, the DNA is TGTGCCAGCAGTGTGCAGGGGAACACCGGGGAGCTGTTTTTT. Amino acids: CASSVQGNTGELFF.

V gene TRBV27 combines with J gene TRBJ1-2; 8 nucleotides align to TRBD1. V gave up 8 bases and J gave up 4 bases; unmatched junction bases: 6. Germline V gene lookup returns CDR1 MNHEY and CDR2 SMNVEV (reference sequence). The CDR3 covers 13 residues. CDR3 nucleotides: TGTGCCAGCCGCGACAGGGGTGGCTATGGCTACACCTTC. Protein product: CASRDRGGYGYTF.